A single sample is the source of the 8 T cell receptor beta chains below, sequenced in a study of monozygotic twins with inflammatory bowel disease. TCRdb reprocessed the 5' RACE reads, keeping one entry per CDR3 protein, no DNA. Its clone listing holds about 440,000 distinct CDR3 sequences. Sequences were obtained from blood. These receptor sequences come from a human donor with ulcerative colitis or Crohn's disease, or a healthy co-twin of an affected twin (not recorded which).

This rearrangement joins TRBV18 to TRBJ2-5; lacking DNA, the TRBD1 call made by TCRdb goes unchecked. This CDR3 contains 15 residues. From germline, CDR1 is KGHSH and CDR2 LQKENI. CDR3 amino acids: CASSPVAGPQETQYF.

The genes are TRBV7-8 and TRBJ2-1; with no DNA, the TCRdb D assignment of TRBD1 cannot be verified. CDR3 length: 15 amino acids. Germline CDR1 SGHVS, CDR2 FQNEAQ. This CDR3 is CASSSLTGDPNEQFF.

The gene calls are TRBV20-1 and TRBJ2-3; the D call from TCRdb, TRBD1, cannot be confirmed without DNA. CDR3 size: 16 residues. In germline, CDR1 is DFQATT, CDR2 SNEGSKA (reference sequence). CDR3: CSARYLSREMSDTQYF.

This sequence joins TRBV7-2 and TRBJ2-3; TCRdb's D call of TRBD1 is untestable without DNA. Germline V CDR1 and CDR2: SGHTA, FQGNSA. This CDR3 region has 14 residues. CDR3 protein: CASGRLAPPDTQYF.

CDR3 residues: CASSEDPAGMNTEAFF. This rearrangement joins TRBV6-1 to TRBJ1-1; TCRdb reports TRBD1, a call that lacks DNA to check it against. Germline CDR1 and CDR2: MNHNS and SASEGT. The CDR3 sequence is 16 residues long.

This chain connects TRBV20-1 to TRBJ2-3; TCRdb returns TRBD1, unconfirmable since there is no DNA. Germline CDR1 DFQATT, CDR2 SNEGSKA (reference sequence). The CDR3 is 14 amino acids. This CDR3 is CSAIPGANTDTQYF.

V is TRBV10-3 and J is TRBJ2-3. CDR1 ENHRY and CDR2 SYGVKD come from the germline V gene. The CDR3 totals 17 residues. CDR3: CAISETLAHAGTDTQYF.

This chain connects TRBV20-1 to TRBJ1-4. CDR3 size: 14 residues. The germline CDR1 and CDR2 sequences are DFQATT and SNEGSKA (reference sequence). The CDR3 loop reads CSARGVRQNEKLFF.